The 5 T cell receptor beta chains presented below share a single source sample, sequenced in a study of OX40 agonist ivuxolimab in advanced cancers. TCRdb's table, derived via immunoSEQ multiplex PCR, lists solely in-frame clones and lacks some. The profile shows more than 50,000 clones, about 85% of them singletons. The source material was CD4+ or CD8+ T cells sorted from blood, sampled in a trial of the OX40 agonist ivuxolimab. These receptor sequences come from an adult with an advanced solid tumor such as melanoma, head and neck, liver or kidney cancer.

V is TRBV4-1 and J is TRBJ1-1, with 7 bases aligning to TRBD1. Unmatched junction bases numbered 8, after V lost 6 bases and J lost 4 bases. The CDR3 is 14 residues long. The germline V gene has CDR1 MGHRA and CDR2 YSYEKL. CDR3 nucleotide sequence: TGCGCCAGCAGGCGATCCGGGACAGTCACTGAAGCTTTCTTT. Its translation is CASRRSGTVTEAFF.

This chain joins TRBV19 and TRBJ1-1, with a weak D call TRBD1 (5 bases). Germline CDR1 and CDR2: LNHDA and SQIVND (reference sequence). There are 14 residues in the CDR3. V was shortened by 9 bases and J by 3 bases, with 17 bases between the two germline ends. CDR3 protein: CASRSRVGDTEAFF. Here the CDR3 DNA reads TGTGCCAGCAGATCGAGGGTAGGGGACACTGAAGCTTTCTTT.

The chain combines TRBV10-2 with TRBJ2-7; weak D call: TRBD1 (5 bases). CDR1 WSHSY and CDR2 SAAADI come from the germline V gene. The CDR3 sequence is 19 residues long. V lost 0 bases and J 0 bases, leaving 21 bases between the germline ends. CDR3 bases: TGCGCCAGCAGTGAGTCTCTGGACATAGGCCCGGCCAGCTCCTACGAGCAGTACTTC. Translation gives CASSESLDIGPASSYEQYF.

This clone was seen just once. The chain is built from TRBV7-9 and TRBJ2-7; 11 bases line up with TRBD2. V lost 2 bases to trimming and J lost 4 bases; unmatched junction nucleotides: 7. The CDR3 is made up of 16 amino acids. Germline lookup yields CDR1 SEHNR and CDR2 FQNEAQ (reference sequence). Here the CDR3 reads CASSLSSGRAYYEQYF. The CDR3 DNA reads TGTGCCAGCAGCTTAAGTAGCGGGAGGGCCTATTACGAGCAGTACTTC.

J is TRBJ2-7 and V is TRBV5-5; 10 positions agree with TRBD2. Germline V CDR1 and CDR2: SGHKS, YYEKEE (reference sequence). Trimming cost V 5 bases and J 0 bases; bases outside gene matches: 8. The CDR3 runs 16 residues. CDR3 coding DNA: TGTGCCAGCAGACAAAAGGGACTAGCGAACTCCTACGAGCAGTACTTC. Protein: CASRQKGLANSYEQYF.